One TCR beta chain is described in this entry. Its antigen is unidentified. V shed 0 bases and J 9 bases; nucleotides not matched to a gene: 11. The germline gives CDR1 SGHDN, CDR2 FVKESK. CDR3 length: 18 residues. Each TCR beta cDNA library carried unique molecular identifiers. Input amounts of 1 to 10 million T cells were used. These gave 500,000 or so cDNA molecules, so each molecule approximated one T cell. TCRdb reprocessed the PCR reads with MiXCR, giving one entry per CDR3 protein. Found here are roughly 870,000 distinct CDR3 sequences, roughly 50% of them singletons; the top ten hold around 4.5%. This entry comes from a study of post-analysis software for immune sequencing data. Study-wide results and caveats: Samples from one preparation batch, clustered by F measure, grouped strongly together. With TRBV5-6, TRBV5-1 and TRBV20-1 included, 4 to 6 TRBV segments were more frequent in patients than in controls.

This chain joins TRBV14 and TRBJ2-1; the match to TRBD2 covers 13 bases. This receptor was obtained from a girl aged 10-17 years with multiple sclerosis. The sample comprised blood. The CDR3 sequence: CASSQDLLAGGYLGEQFF. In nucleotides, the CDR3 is TGTGCCAGCAGCCAAGATCTACTAGCGGGAGGGTACTTGGGTGAGCAGTTCTTC.